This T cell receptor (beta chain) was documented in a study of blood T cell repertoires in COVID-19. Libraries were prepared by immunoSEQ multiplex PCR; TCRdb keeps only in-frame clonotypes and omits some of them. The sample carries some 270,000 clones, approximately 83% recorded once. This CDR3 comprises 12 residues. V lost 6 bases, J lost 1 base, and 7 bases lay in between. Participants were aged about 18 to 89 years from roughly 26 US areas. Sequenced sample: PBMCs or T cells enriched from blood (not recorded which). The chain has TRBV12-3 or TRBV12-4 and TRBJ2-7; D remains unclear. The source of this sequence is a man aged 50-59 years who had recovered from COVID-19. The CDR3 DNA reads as TGTGCCAGCAGGGCAGGTTCCTACGAGCAGTACTTC. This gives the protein CASRAGSYEQYF.